A single sample gave rise to the 17 T cell receptor beta chains below, sequenced in a study of T cell changes during pregnancy in multiple sclerosis. Some clones are missing from TCRdb's copy, which holds only in-frame ones; the method was immunoSEQ multiplex PCR. The sample yields tens of thousands of clones, 92% seen once. Sequencing was performed on peripheral blood, taken in the third trimester of pregnancy. The receptors originated from a female donor in good health, enrolled as a control in a pregnancy study.

The V call is TRBV5-4, the J call TRBJ2-1, with D perhaps TRBD2 (7 bases). CDR3 length equals 16 residues. Trimming took 2 bases from V and 0 from J, leaving 12 bases between them. Germline loops: CDR1 SGHNT, CDR2 YYREEE (reference sequence). The CDR3 DNA follows: TGTGCCAGCAGCTTAGGGGGAGGGGGCTCCTACAATGAGCAGTTCTTC. It translates to CASSLGGGGSYNEQFF.

The rearrangement links TRBV7-9 to TRBJ1-4; 10 bases match TRBD1. Germline trimming cut 5 bases from V and 6 bases from J; bases unmatched to any gene: 6. This CDR3 is 15 amino acids long. The V gene's germline CDR1 is SEHNR and CDR2 FQNEAQ (reference sequence). CDR3 amino acids: CASSLRQGAYEKLFF. The CDR3 DNA sequence: TGTGCCAGCAGCCTTAGACAGGGGGCGTATGAAAAACTGTTTTTT.

V usage is TRBV7-2 and J usage is TRBJ2-2; 8 bases line up with TRBD1. The CDR3 has 15 amino acids. Germline trimming cut 4 bases from V and 1 base from J; bases unmatched to any gene: 2. Germline CDR1 is SGHTA and CDR2 is FQGNSA. CDR3 in amino acids: CASSSGTGNTGELFF. The CDR3 coding sequence is TGTGCCAGCAGCTCCGGGACAGGGAACACCGGGGAGCTGTTTTTT.

This clone was seen just once. The genes are TRBV6-5 and TRBJ1-5, with 10 bases identical to TRBD1. After removal of 6 bases from V and 7 bases from J, the junction contained 3 bases not matched to a gene. The germline gives CDR1 MNHEY, CDR2 SVGAGI. The CDR3 extends over 13 amino acids. Here the CDR3 reads CASRPDRGQPQHF. Here the CDR3 DNA reads TGTGCCAGCAGACCGGACAGGGGGCAGCCCCAGCATTTT.

This chain connects TRBV11-2 to TRBJ2-3, with D hard to call. V dropped 5 bases and J dropped 7 bases, with 10 bases sitting between them. Per the germline V gene, CDR1 is SGHAT and CDR2 is FQNNGV. The length of the CDR3 is 12 residues. CDR3 residues: CASSPTLNTQYF. The DNA of the CDR3 is TGTGCCAGCAGCCCTACCTTAAATACGCAGTATTTT.

The CDR3 DNA is TGTGCCAGCAGCCGGGGAGGGAGCTCCTACGAGCAGTACTTC. This codes for CASSRGGSSYEQYF. The chain is built from TRBV11-2 and TRBJ2-7; 7 bases fit TRBD2. V shed 5 bases, J shed 0 bases, and the junction held 4 bases outside the gene matches. The germline gives CDR1 SGHAT, CDR2 FQNNGV. This CDR3 region has 14 residues.

V and J are TRBV13 and TRBJ2-1; 11 positions agree with TRBD2. CDR3 size: 21 residues. The germline V gene encodes CDR1 PRHDT and CDR2 FYEKMQ (reference sequence). With 4 bases clipped from V and 5 bases from J, the junction kept 22 bases outside the gene matches. This CDR3 is CASSSSRARELAGVRDNEQFF. The CDR3 bases are TGTGCCAGCAGCTCTTCCCGTGCCAGGGAACTAGCGGGAGTAAGGGACAATGAGCAGTTCTTC.

Only one count was recorded for this clone. The rearrangement links TRBV7-6 to TRBJ2-1; 7 bases align to TRBD1. The CDR3 loop spans 16 amino acids. Trimming at V came to 1 base and at J to 2 bases, leaving 5 bases not matched to a gene. Germline-derived CDR1 and CDR2 are SGHVS and FNYEAQ. DNA for the CDR3: TGTGCCAGCAGCTTAGAGGGGGCCACGACCTACAATGAGCAGTTCTTC. Translation gives CASSLEGATTYNEQFF.

The chain combines TRBV5-6 with TRBJ1-1; 7 bases line up with TRBD1. V trimming: 3 bases; J trimming: 1 base; junction bases outside the gene matches: 6. The CDR3 is 15 amino acids. CDR1 is SGHDT, CDR2 YYEEEE, per germline. CDR3: CASSWPGTENTEAFF. The CDR3 nucleotides read TGTGCCAGCAGCTGGCCCGGGACAGAGAACACTGAAGCTTTCTTT.

This clone was recorded once. The chain joins TRBV11-2 to TRBJ1-2; D is possibly TRBD1 (5 bases). Germline lookup yields CDR1 SGHAT and CDR2 FQNNGV. The CDR3 loop spans 17 amino acids. Between the trimmed V and J ends, which lost 0 bases and 0 bases, there was a span of 14 bases. The CDR3 region has the DNA TGTGCCAGCAGCTTAGACTCCGCAGGGAGGGCTAACTATGGCTACACCTTC. Amino acids: CASSLDSAGRANYGYTF.

This chain joins TRBV5-4 and TRBJ2-1; 12 bases are a match to TRBD2. There are 15 residues in the CDR3. V lost 2 bases to trimming and J lost 9 bases; unmatched junction nucleotides: 6. Germline values: CDR1 SGHNT, CDR2 YYREEE (reference sequence). The CDR3, as DNA: TGTGCCAGCAGCTTAGAACTAGCGGGAGGAAGTGAGCAGTTCTTC. Its protein product is CASSLELAGGSEQFF.

The chain links TRBV13 to TRBJ2-7; no definite D call. Trimming removed 5 bases from V and 9 bases from J, with 11 bases in between. CDR3 size: 11 residues. Germline V gives CDR1 PRHDT, CDR2 FYEKMQ (reference sequence). CDR3 sequence (DNA): TGTGCCAGCAGCGCCATACTTGGGCAGTACTTC. This sequence encodes CASSAILGQYF.

The chain couples TRBV4-3 to TRBJ2-4, with 7 bases aligning to TRBD1. After removal of 4 bases from V and 8 bases from J, the junction contained 5 bases not matched to a gene. The germline V gene encodes CDR1 LGHNA and CDR2 YSLEER. The CDR3 totals 13 residues. DNA of the CDR3: TGCGCCAGCAGCCTTTACACAGGGGACATTCAGTACTTC. Protein sequence: CASSLYTGDIQYF.

The J gene is TRBJ2-6, the V gene TRBV11-3; 12 nucleotides match TRBD2. This CDR3 is built from 17 residues. Germline V lookup: CDR1 SGHNT, CDR2 YENEEA. With V trimmed by 1 base and J by 2 bases, 0 bases remained unmatched. In DNA form, the CDR3 reads TGTGCCAGCAGCTTAGGACTAGCGGGAGCTGGGGCCAACGTCCTGACTTTC. This gives the protein CASSLGLAGAGANVLTF.

This clone was detected a few times. The V and J genes are TRBV7-7 and TRBJ2-1, with D perhaps matching TRBD2 (6 bases). Germline V lookup: CDR1 SSHAT, CDR2 FNYEAQ (reference sequence). The CDR3 is made up of 13 amino acids. V lost 5 bases and J lost 7, with 12 bases in between. The CDR3: CASSLSGANEQFF. CDR3 bases: TGTGCCAGCAGCCTTAGCGGAGCTAATGAGCAGTTCTTC.

This clone has only a few counts. CDR3 in DNA: TGTGCCTGGAACCCCGACAGGGGAGCTAATGAAAAACTGTTTTTT. Amino acid sequence: CAWNPDRGANEKLFF. The V call is TRBV30, the J call TRBJ1-4, with TRBD1 matching over 8 bases. V dropped 4 bases and J dropped 3; count of bases not matched to a gene: 7. This CDR3 has 15 amino acids. Germline CDR1 reads GTSNPN; CDR2 reads SVGIG (reference sequence).

This clone has only one observation. The chain recombines TRBV4-1 with TRBJ2-7; 9 bases are a match to TRBD2. This CDR3 is built from 15 residues. The junction had 8 bases not matched to a gene; V was cut back by 4 bases and J by 4 bases. The germline V gene has CDR1 MGHRA and CDR2 YSYEKL. The CDR3 is CASSPSTSGEYEQYF. The CDR3 coding sequence is TGCGCCAGCAGCCCGTCGACTAGCGGAGAATACGAGCAGTACTTC.